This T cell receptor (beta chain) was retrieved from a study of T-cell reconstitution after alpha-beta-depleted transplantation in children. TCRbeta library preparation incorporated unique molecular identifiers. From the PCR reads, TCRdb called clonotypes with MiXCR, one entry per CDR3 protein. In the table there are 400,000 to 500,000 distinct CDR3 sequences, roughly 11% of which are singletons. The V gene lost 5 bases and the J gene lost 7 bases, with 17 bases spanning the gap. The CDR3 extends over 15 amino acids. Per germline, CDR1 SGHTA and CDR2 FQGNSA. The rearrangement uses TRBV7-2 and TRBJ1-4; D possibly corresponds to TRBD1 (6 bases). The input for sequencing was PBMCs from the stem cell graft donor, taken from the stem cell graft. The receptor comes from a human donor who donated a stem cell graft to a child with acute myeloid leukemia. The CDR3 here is CASSGEGGIGEKLFF. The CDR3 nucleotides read TGTGCCAGCAGCGGAGAGGGGGGAATTGGTGAAAAACTGTTTTTT.